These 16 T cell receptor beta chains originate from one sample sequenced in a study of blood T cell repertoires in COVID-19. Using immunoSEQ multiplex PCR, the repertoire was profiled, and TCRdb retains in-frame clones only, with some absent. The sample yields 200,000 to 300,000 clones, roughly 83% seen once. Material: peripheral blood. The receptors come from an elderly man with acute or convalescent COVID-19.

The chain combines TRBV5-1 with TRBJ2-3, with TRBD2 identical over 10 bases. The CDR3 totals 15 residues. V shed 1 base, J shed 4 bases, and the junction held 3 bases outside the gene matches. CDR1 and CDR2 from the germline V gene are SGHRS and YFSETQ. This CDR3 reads CASSLPAGGPDTQYF. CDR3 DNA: TGCGCCAGCAGCTTGCCAGCGGGAGGGCCAGATACGCAGTATTTT. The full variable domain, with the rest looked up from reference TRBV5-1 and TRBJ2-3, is KAGVTQTPRYLIKTRGQQVTLSCSPISGHRSVSWYQQTPGQGLQFLFEYFSETQRNKGNFPGRFSGRQFSNSRSEMNVSTLELGDSALYLCASSLPAGGPDTQYFGPGTRLTVL.

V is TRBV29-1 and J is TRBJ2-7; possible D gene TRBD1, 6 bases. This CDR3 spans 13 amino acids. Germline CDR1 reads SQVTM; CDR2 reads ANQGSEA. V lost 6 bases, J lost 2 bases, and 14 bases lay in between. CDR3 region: CSVSSGAAYEQYF. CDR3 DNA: TGCAGCGTCTCCTCAGGGGCAGCCTACGAGCAGTACTTC.

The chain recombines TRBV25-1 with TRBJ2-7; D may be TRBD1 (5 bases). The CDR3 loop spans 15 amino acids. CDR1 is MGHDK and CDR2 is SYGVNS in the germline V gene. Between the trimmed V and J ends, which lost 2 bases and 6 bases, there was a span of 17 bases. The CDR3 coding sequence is TGTGCCAGCAGTGAAGCTCACCGGGCCCAGGGCGAGCAGTACTTC. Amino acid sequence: CASSEAHRAQGEQYF.

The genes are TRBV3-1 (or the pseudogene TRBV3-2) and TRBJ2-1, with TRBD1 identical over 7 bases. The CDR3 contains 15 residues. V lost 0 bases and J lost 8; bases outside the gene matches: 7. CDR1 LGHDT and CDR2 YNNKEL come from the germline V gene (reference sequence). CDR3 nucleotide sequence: TGTGCCAGCAGCCAAGAGACGACAGGGAAGGATGAGCAGTTCTTC. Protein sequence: CASSQETTGKDEQFF.

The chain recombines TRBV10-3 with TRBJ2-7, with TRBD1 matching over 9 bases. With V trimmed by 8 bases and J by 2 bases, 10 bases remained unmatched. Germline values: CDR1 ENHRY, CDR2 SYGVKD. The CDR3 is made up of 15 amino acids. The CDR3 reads CAISQTGGSTYEQYF. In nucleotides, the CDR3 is TGTGCCATCTCCCAGACAGGGGGTTCTACCTACGAGCAGTACTTC.

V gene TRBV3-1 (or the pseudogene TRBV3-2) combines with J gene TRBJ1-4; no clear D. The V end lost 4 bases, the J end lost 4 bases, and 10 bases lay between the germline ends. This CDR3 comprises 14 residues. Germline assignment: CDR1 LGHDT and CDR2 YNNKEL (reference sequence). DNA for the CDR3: TGTGCCAGCAGCCTCCGGGATATTAATGAAAAACTGTTTTTT. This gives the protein CASSLRDINEKLFF.

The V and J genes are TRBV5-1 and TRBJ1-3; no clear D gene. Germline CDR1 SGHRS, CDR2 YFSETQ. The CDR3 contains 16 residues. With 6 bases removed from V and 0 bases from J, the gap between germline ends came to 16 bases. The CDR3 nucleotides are TGCGCCAGCACCAGACTCCCGACCAGCTCTGGAAACACCATATATTTT. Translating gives CASTRLPTSSGNTIYF.

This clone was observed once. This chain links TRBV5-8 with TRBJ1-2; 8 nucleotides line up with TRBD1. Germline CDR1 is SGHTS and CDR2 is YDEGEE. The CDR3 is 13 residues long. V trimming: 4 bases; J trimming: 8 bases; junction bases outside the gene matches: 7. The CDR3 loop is CASSQDRVGGYTF. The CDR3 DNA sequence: TGTGCCAGCAGCCAGGACAGGGTCGGAGGCTACACCTTC.

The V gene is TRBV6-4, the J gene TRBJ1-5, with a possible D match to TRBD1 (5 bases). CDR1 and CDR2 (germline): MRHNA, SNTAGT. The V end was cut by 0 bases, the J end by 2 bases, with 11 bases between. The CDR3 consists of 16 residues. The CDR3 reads CASSDSRREGNQPQHF. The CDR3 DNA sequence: TGTGCCAGCAGTGACTCGCGCAGGGAGGGCAATCAGCCCCAGCATTTT.

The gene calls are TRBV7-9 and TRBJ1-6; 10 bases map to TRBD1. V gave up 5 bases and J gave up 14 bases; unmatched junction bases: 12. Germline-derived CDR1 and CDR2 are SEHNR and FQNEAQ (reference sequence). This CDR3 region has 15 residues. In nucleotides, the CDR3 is TGTGCCAGCAGCCGGGACAGGGGACTGGTTGTGGCCCTCCACTTT. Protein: CASSRDRGLVVALHF.

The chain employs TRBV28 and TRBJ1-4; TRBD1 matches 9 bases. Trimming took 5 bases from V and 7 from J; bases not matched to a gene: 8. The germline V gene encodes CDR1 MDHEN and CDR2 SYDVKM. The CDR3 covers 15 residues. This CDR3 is CASSLPTGGSEKLFF. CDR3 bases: TGTGCCAGCAGTCTTCCCACAGGGGGCAGTGAAAAACTGTTTTTT.

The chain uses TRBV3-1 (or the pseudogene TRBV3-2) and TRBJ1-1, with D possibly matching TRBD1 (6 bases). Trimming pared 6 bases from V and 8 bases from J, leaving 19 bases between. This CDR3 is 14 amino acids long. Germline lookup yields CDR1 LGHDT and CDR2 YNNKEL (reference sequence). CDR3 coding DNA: TGTGCCAGCAGTAACCGGGGGGGCCAAAGGGAAGCTTTCTTT. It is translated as CASSNRGGQREAFF.

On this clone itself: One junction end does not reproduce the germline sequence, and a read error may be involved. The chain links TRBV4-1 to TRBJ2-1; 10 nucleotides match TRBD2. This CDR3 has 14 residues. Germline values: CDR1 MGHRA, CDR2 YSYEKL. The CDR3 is CASSQSGGDKEQFF. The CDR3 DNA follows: TGCGCCAGCAGCCAGAGCGGGGGGGACAAAGAGCAGTTCTTC.

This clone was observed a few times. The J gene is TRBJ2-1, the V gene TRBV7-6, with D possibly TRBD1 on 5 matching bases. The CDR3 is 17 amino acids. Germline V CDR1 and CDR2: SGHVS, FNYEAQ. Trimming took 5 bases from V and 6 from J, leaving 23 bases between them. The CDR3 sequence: CASSPVPEGAKGNEQFF. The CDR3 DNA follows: TGTGCCAGCAGCCCCGTCCCCGAAGGGGCGAAGGGCAATGAGCAGTTCTTC.

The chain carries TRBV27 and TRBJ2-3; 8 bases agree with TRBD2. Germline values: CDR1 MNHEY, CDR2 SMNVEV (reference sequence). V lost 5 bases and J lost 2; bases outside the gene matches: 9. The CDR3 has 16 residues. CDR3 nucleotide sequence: TGTGCCAGCAGTATCCTTAGCGGGAACCCCACAGATACGCAGTATTTT. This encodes CASSILSGNPTDTQYF.

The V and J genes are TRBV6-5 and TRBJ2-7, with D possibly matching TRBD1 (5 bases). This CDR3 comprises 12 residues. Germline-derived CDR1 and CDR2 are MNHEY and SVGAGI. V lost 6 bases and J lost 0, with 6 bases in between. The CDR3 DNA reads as TGTGCCAGCAGAGGGGTCTCCTACGAGCAGTACTTC. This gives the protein CASRGVSYEQYF.